Below are 27 T cell receptor beta chains sequenced from a single sample in a study of early T cells in non-severe SARS-CoV-2 infection. TCRdb called the 5' RACE reads again in MiXCR, with one record for every CDR3 protein. The sample records 25,000 to 30,000 distinct CDR3 sequences, 3.5% to 4.5% being singletons. What was sequenced was whole blood. All receptors derive from an adult who was a healthcare worker with PCR-confirmed SARS-CoV-2 infection or an uninfected control (not recorded which).

The chain employs TRBV2 and TRBJ1-2; weak D call: TRBD1 (6 bases). V lost 8 bases, J lost 4 bases, and 8 bases lay in between. The CDR3 consists of 11 residues. Germline lookup yields CDR1 SNHLY and CDR2 FYNNEI. CDR3 sequence: CASGQSYGYTF. The CDR3 DNA is TGTGCCAGCGGACAGAGCTATGGCTACACCTTC.

This clonotype was counted many times. The rearrangement links TRBV7-9 to TRBJ1-5; no reliable D call. The CDR3 is made up of 11 amino acids. Per germline, CDR1 SEHNR and CDR2 FQNEAQ (reference sequence). The V end lost 2 bases, the J end lost 6 bases, and 2 bases lay between the germline ends. The CDR3 DNA reads as TGTGCCAGCAGCTTAAGTCAGCCCCAGCATTTT. Translation: CASSLSQPQHF.

This clonotype was seen ten or more times. The chain has TRBV7-4 and TRBJ1-5; the D gene is possibly TRBD1 (5 bases). V gave up 5 bases and J gave up 5 bases, with 10 bases separating them. The CDR3 spans 13 residues. Germline V CDR1 and CDR2: SGHVT, SQSDAQ. In nucleotides, the CDR3 is TGTGCCAGCAGCCGCGACAGTTATCAGCCCCAGCATTTT. This encodes CASSRDSYQPQHF.

This chain joins TRBV6-1 and TRBJ1-2; no firm D call. Germline values: CDR1 MNHNS, CDR2 SASEGT. The CDR3 runs 12 residues. The V and J ends lost 4 bases and 9 bases respectively, with 12 bases between them. As DNA, the CDR3 is TGTGCCAGCAGTGTAGAGGGTCCGAGCTACACCTTC. Its translation is CASSVEGPSYTF.

This clonotype was seen repeatedly, ten times or more. This chain uses TRBV2 with TRBJ2-1; D remains unclear. The CDR3 loop spans 11 amino acids. Trimming removed 4 bases at V and 8 bases at J, with 6 bases between. CDR1 and CDR2 (germline): SNHLY, FYNNEI. CDR3 sequence (DNA): TGTGCCAGCAGTGGTAGCCATGAGCAGTTCTTC. This encodes CASSGSHEQFF.

This clonotype has ten or more counts. The rearrangement links TRBV11-2 to TRBJ2-1, with D unclear. Germline loops: CDR1 SGHAT, CDR2 FQNNGV. The CDR3 has 15 amino acids. Deletions cut 1 base from V and 3 bases from J, with 10 bases between. The CDR3: CASSLGLSYYNEQFF. The CDR3 DNA follows: TGTGCCAGCAGCTTAGGGTTATCCTACTACAATGAGCAGTTCTTC.

The sample holds a few counts of this clonotype. This sequence joins TRBV11-2 and TRBJ2-7; D perhaps matches TRBD2 (6 bases). Germline assignment: CDR1 SGHAT and CDR2 FQNNGV. Trimming removed 1 base at V and 6 bases at J, with 10 bases between. The CDR3 covers 13 residues. The CDR3 protein is CASSLGLVSEQYF. For the CDR3, the DNA is TGTGCCAGCAGCTTAGGACTAGTATCCGAGCAGTACTTC. The full variable domain, with the rest looked up from reference TRBV11-2 and TRBJ2-7, is EAGVAQSPRYKIIEKRQSVAFWCNPISGHATLYWYQQILGQGPKLLIQFQNNGVVDDSQLPKDRFSAERLKGVDSTLKIQPAKLEDSAVYLCASSLGLVSEQYFGPGTRLTVT.

This clonotype was seen at least ten times. The chain links TRBV6-5 to TRBJ2-1; D gene ambiguous. Trimming cost V 4 bases and J 7 bases, with 17 bases left between them. CDR3 size: 15 residues. Per germline, CDR1 MNHEY and CDR2 SVGAGI. The CDR3 reads CASSFYFGRNNEQFF. In DNA, the CDR3 is TGTGCCAGCAGTTTCTACTTTGGACGAAATAATGAGCAGTTCTTC.

The J gene is TRBJ2-7, the V gene TRBV6-5; 11 bases fit TRBD2. This CDR3 is 16 amino acids long. With V trimmed by 6 bases and J by 2 bases, 9 bases remained unmatched. CDR1 and CDR2 (germline): MNHEY, SVGAGI. For the CDR3, the DNA is TGTGCCAGCAGCCTCACTAGCGGGAGCGGTACCTACGAGCAGTACTTC. It codes for CASSLTSGSGTYEQYF.

This clonotype was counted ten times or more. This chain joins TRBV29-1 and TRBJ2-7; 8 positions agree with TRBD2. Germline V gives CDR1 SQVTM, CDR2 ANQGSEA. V lost 7 bases, J lost 6 bases, and 5 bases stayed unmatched. The CDR3 length is 11 residues. The CDR3 sequence is CSGRAGVEQYF. In DNA, the CDR3 is TGCAGCGGCAGAGCGGGGGTCGAGCAGTACTTC.

This clonotype has a handful of counts. The chain couples TRBV20-1 to TRBJ2-2, with D possibly TRBD1 on 6 matching bases. CDR1 DFQATT and CDR2 SNEGSKA come from the germline V gene (reference sequence). V was shortened by 5 bases and J by 1 base, with 14 bases between the two germline ends. CDR3 length: 15 amino acids. DNA for the CDR3: TGCAGTGCTCCAGCGACAGGTCTGAACACCGGGGAGCTGTTTTTT. Its protein is CSAPATGLNTGELFF.

This clonotype showed up just a few times. V gene TRBV19 combines with J gene TRBJ2-3, with D uncertain. The V end was cut by 4 bases, the J end by 0 bases, with 8 bases between. Germline V gives CDR1 LNHDA, CDR2 SQIVND (reference sequence). The length of the CDR3 is 14 residues. The CDR3 DNA is TGTGCCAGTAGTAGACGGAGAAGCACAGATACGCAGTATTTT. It is translated as CASSRRRSTDTQYF.

This clonotype was observed a few times. V usage is TRBV7-3 and J usage is TRBJ2-2; a possible D gene is TRBD1 (5 bases). The germline V and J ends were trimmed by 7 bases and 0 bases, with 6 bases remaining between them. CDR3 length: 13 residues. Per the germline V gene, CDR1 is SGHTA and CDR2 is FQGTGA. The CDR3 DNA is TGTGCCAGCACAGGGCCGAACACCGGGGAGCTGTTTTTT. This encodes CASTGPNTGELFF.

This clonotype appeared many times. This chain joins TRBV9 and TRBJ2-7; 12 positions match TRBD2. Germline CDR1 reads SGDLS; CDR2 reads YYNGEE. This CDR3 spans 16 amino acids. Trimming cost V 0 bases and J 4 bases; bases outside gene matches: 5. This chain's CDR3 is CASSVGLAGVGYEQYF. For the CDR3, the DNA is TGTGCCAGCAGCGTAGGACTAGCGGGAGTCGGGTACGAGCAGTACTTC.

This clonotype has ten or more counts. CDR3 DNA sequence: TGTGCCAGCAGACCTACTAGCGGGGGATCCTACGAGCAGTACTTC. Protein sequence: CASRPTSGGSYEQYF. J is TRBJ2-7 and V is TRBV6-1; 11 bases map to TRBD2. This CDR3 contains 15 residues. V was pared by 6 bases and J by 1 base, with 5 bases of the junction left unmatched. Per germline, CDR1 MNHNS and CDR2 SASEGT.

This clonotype was recorded many times. V gene TRBV19 combines with J gene TRBJ2-1, with 10 positions matching TRBD2. V shed 6 bases and J 0 bases; nucleotides not matched to a gene: 5. CDR3 length: 16 residues. Germline lookup yields CDR1 LNHDA and CDR2 SQIVND (reference sequence). This CDR3 reads CASRYSGRSSYNEQFF. As DNA, the CDR3 is TGTGCCAGTAGATATAGCGGGAGGAGCTCCTACAATGAGCAGTTCTTC.

In this sample, this clonotype turned up many times. The DNA of the CDR3 is TGCAGTGCTAGGAGAGGACAGGGCCAATCTGAAGCTTTCTTT. This encodes CSARRGQGQSEAFF. This chain uses TRBV20-1 with TRBJ1-1, with 8 bases lining up with TRBD1. Trimming removed 3 bases from V and 6 bases from J; junction bases left unmatched: 9. The germline gives CDR1 DFQATT, CDR2 SNEGSKA (reference sequence). The CDR3 has 14 residues.

This clonotype was seen at least ten times. An end of the junction does not agree with germline; a read error may underlie this. Here the CDR3 DNA reads TGTGCCAGCAGCTTAGGGGTTCTGGGGACCCCGTCCTTC. This gives the protein CASSLGVLGTPSF. The chain carries TRBV11-3 and TRBJ2-1, with D possibly being TRBD1 or TRBD2 (5 bases each). The V gene's germline CDR1 is SGHNT and CDR2 YENEEA. This CDR3 is 13 amino acids long.

This clonotype was observed many times. The V and J genes are TRBV30 and TRBJ2-3, with D perhaps TRBD1 or TRBD2 (5 bases each). The germline V and J ends were trimmed by 5 bases and 2 bases, with 17 bases remaining between them. This CDR3 is built from 15 residues. Looked up from germline, CDR1 is GTSNPN and CDR2 is SVGIG (reference sequence). Here the CDR3 reads CAWGARGFITDTQYF. CDR3 nucleotide sequence: TGTGCCTGGGGGGCCCGCGGGTTTATCACAGATACGCAGTATTTT.

This clonotype was seen repeatedly, ten times or more. The V and J genes are TRBV7-6 and TRBJ2-1; possible D gene TRBD1, 5 bases. This CDR3 comprises 11 residues. The germline V gene encodes CDR1 SGHVS and CDR2 FNYEAQ. V shed 4 bases and J shed 11 bases, with 9 bases lying between them. The DNA for the CDR3 is TGTGCCAGCAGCTCCAGGGTTCAGCAGTTCTTC. Its translation is CASSSRVQQFF.

The V and J genes are TRBV7-2 and TRBJ2-4; 10 positions match TRBD2. CDR3 length: 17 amino acids. From germline, CDR1 is SGHTA and CDR2 FQGNSA. The ends lost 5 bases at V and 6 bases at J; junction bases unmatched: 13. The CDR3 spells CASSIFSGRQIINIQYF. CDR3 in DNA: TGTGCCAGCAGCATCTTTAGCGGGAGGCAAATTATAAACATTCAGTACTTC.

This clonotype was recorded at least ten times. The chain has TRBV27 and TRBJ1-6, with D maybe TRBD1 (6 bases). The CDR3 totals 15 residues. V lost 5 bases and J lost 10, with 18 bases in between. The germline gives CDR1 MNHEY, CDR2 SMNVEV (reference sequence). The CDR3 is CASSPRQAGGSPLHF. The CDR3 DNA sequence: TGTGCCAGCAGTCCAAGACAGGCCGGGGGGTCACCCCTCCACTTT.

A word on this clonotype: A read error may be the cause here, since a much bigger clone is one base away. V is TRBV5-1 and J is TRBJ2-2; 7 bases fit TRBD2. There are 15 residues in the CDR3. Germline CDR1 is SGHRS and CDR2 is YFSETQ. The CDR3: CASSSLGQKSGELVF. Written as DNA, the CDR3 is TGCGCCAGCAGCTCGTTGGGGCAGAAGAGCGGGGAGCTGGTTTTT.

This clonotype was detected many times. The chain has TRBV18 and TRBJ2-1; TRBD2 agrees at 11 bases. The CDR3 has 15 amino acids. From germline, CDR1 is KGHSH and CDR2 LQKENI. Trimming cost V 5 bases and J 5 bases; bases outside gene matches: 5. CDR3 sequence reads: CASSYSGRADNEQFF. CDR3 DNA: TGTGCCAGCTCATATAGCGGGAGGGCCGACAATGAGCAGTTCTTC.

This clonotype appeared many times. J is TRBJ1-1 and V is TRBV20-1; weak D call: TRBD1 (5 bases). The ends were cut back, 6 bases at V and 2 bases at J, with 10 bases in the middle. The length of the CDR3 is 12 residues. CDR1 is DFQATT, CDR2 SNEGSKA, per germline (reference sequence). CDR3 protein: CSALGTNTEAFF. The CDR3 coding sequence is TGCAGTGCCCTGGGGACCAACACTGAAGCTTTCTTT.

This clonotype was seen many times. The J gene is TRBJ1-4, the V gene TRBV9, with a tentative D call TRBD1 (5 bases). Germline V gives CDR1 SGDLS, CDR2 YYNGEE. Trimming pared 3 bases from V and 4 bases from J, leaving 13 bases between. There are 15 residues in the CDR3. The CDR3 is CASSATGAFNEKLFF. Written as DNA, the CDR3 is TGTGCCAGCAGCGCCACCGGGGCCTTTAATGAAAAACTGTTTTTT.

This clonotype was picked up many times. The J gene is TRBJ1-1, the V gene TRBV20-1; the match to TRBD1 covers 10 bases. The V gene end was trimmed by 5 bases and the J gene end by 7 bases; junction bases not matched to a gene: 4. In germline, CDR1 is DFQATT, CDR2 SNEGSKA (reference sequence). The CDR3 is 12 amino acids. CDR3 sequence (DNA): TGCAGTGCTGAGGGACAGGGGAATGAAGCTTTCTTT. It codes for CSAEGQGNEAFF.